This entry features one TCR beta chain sequence. The CDR3 runs to 18 residues. Germline CDR1 reads WNHNN; CDR2 reads SYGVQD (reference sequence). V trimming: 0 bases; J trimming: 13 bases; junction bases outside the gene matches: 20. Assay: immunoSEQ multiplex PCR; the TCRdb copy retains only in-frame clones and omits some. The data contain roughly 250,000 clones, 70% to 90% of them singletons. The data belong to a study of blood T cell repertoires in COVID-19. The chain carries TRBV10-1 and TRBJ2-1; 8 bases map to TRBD1. The source is a woman in her forties who had recovered from COVID-19. The sample consisted of peripheral blood. The CDR3 loop is CASSESPRRDRRIAVQFF. The CDR3 nucleotides are TGCGCCAGCAGTGAGTCTCCCCGCCGGGACAGGAGGATAGCAGTTCAGTTCTTC.